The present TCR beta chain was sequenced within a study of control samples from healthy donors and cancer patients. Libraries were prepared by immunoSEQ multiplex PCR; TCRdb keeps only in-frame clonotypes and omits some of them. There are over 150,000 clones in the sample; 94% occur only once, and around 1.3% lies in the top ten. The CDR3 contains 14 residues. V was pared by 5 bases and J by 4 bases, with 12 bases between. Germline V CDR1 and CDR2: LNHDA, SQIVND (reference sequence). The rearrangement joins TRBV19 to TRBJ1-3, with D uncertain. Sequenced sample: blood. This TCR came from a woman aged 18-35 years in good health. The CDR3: CASSRGLNGNTIYF. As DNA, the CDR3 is TGTGCCAGTAGTCGAGGGCTTAACGGAAACACCATATATTTT.